This TCR beta chain was sequenced in a study of regulatory T cells in long-lasting Graves disease. Researchers made TCR beta libraries by using iRepertoire HTBI primers and running Arm-PCR on CDR3 regions. Via MiXCR, TCRdb re-called the multiplex PCR reads, giving one row per CDR3 protein. The data contain about half a million distinct CDR3 sequences, about 12% of them singletons. Looked up from germline, CDR1 is GTSNPN and CDR2 is SVGIG (reference sequence). The V end was cut by 4 bases, the J end by 0 bases, with 4 bases between. The length of the CDR3 is 12 residues. Stated time point: newly diagnosed GD, antithyroid drugs for less than 3 months. Extracted PBMC RNA gave rise to the TCR library. These same data were also listed under a study on T cells in Graves' hyperthyroidism and ophthalmopathy. That study adds: First-round RT-PCR with HTBI primers amplified the TCR CDR3 region. Most thyroid-expanded clonotypes above 0.001 were also found in blood.

Sample: peripheral blood mononuclear cells (PBMCs), taken at new diagnosis, from a patient treated with antithyroid drugs. V and J are TRBV30 and TRBJ1-3; D call uncertain. The origin of this receptor is a woman aged 30 to 39 with Graves disease. CDR3 bases: TGTGCCTGGACCTACTCTGGAAACACCATATATTTT. Its translation is CAWTYSGNTIYF.